This is a list of T cell receptor beta chains from one sample in a study of lymphopenia after photon versus proton radiotherapy. Assay: immunoSEQ multiplex PCR; the TCRdb copy retains only in-frame clones and omits some. The data show fewer than 30,000 clones, with about nine tenths seen just once and 0.75% to 0.9% held by the top ten. Specimen: peripheral blood, collected from a patient treated with photon-based radiotherapy. The receptors were gathered from a woman aged 45-60 years with cholangiocarcinoma. The CDR3 runs from the conserved cysteine through the conserved F or W. D genes are given only for firm matches. A row's size may be missing; if present it is once, few, many or a size class.

DNA: TGTGCCAGCTCATCTTCAACGATACAGGGGAGCTCCTATAATTCACCCCTCCACTTT; CDR3: CASSSSTIQGSSYNSPLHF; D: TRBD1; V: TRBV18; size: .; J: TRBJ1-6
DNA: TGTGCCAGCAGTCCTAGCGGGGCGAACCAAGAGACCCAGTACTTC; CDR3: CASSPSGANQETQYF; D: TRBD2; V: TRBV2; size: .; J: TRBJ2-5
DNA: TGTGCCATCAGTCTGACCCAGAACACTGAAGCTTTCTTT; CDR3: CAISLTQNTEAFF; D: .; V: TRBV10-3; size: .; J: TRBJ1-1
DNA: TGTGCCAGCAGCTTGTCGGCGGTTCTTAGCAATCAGCCCCAGCATTTT; CDR3: CASSLSAVLSNQPQHF; D: .; V: TRBV5-6; size: .; J: TRBJ1-5
DNA: TGTGCCAGCAGCCAAGATAGACTTGATTCACCCCTCCACTTT; CDR3: CASSQDRLDSPLHF; D: .; V: TRBV14; size: .; J: TRBJ1-6
DNA: TGTGCCAGTATGGGTTGGGACAGGGCTAATCAGCCCCAGCATTTT; CDR3: CASMGWDRANQPQHF; D: TRBD1; V: TRBV19; size: .; J: TRBJ1-5
DNA: TGTGCCAGCAAGGTTCAGCAAGGGGGTTCTTACGAGCAGTACTTC; CDR3: CASKVQQGGSYEQYF; D: .; V: TRBV6-6; size: few; J: TRBJ2-7
DNA: TGCGCCAGCAGCCAAGGACAGGGTGGTCAGCCCCAGCATTTT; CDR3: CASSQGQGGQPQHF; D: TRBD1; V: TRBV4-1; size: .; J: TRBJ1-5
DNA: TGTGCCAGCAGCTTAGGGGGGCCGGGGACTGAAGCTTTCTTT; CDR3: CASSLGGPGTEAFF; D: .; V: TRBV7-8; size: once; J: TRBJ1-1
DNA: TGTGCCAGCAGCACGAGGGGCTACACCTTC; CDR3: CASSTRGYTF; D: .; V: TRBV2; size: .; J: TRBJ1-2
DNA: TGCGCCAGCAGCTACGGGACAGGGGATAATTCACCCCTCCACTTT; CDR3: CASSYGTGDNSPLHF; D: TRBD1; V: TRBV5-1; size: .; J: TRBJ1-6
DNA: TGTGCCTGGAGTACGGTTAGCACAGATACGCAGTATTTT; CDR3: CAWSTVSTDTQYF; D: .; V: TRBV30; size: .; J: TRBJ2-3
DNA: TGTGCCAGCTCACCTCTGGATGAGCAGTTCTTC; CDR3: CASSPLDEQFF; D: .; V: TRBV18; size: .; J: TRBJ2-1
DNA: TGTGCCAGCTCCGAAGGGACAACTACCTACGAGCAGTACTTC; CDR3: CASSEGTTTYEQYF; D: .; V: TRBV6-5; size: .; J: TRBJ2-7
DNA: TGTGCCAGCAGTTACTCGTCCTGGCAGTCGAACACTGAAGCTTTCTTT; CDR3: CASSYSSWQSNTEAFF; D: .; V: TRBV6-5; size: .; J: TRBJ1-1
DNA: TGTGCCAGCTCACCGGTCTCTGGACACACAGAGCATTTT; CDR3: CASSPVSGHTEHF; D: .; V: TRBV18; size: few; J: TRBJ1-5
DNA: TGTGCCAGCAGTTACCCGGACAGAAATTCACCCCTCCACTTT; CDR3: CASSYPDRNSPLHF; D: .; V: TRBV6-5; size: .; J: TRBJ1-6
DNA: TGTGCCAGCAGCGAACGCGTACATTGGCATCATCAGCCCCAGCATTTT; CDR3: CASSERVHWHHQPQHF; D: .; V: TRBV21-1; size: .; J: TRBJ1-5
DNA: TGTGCCAGCAGCTCGACGCCACCCTCTACAGGGTCCCTTCGTGGTGGCTACACCTTC; CDR3: CASSSTPPSTGSLRGGYTF; D: .; V: TRBV7-2; size: .; J: TRBJ1-2
DNA: TGTGCCAGCAGTGAAAGGCCAGGGAGATTTAATGAAAAACTGTTTTTT; CDR3: CASSERPGRFNEKLFF; D: .; V: TRBV6-1; size: .; J: TRBJ1-4
DNA: TGTGCCAGCAGTTTAAGGCAGGTGGGGGGTGAGCAGTTCTTC; CDR3: CASSLRQVGGEQFF; D: .; V: TRBV27; size: .; J: TRBJ2-1
DNA: TGTGCCAGCTCGTACGGACAGGGAAACGGAGAGACCCAGTACTTC; CDR3: CASSYGQGNGETQYF; D: TRBD1; V: TRBV18; size: .; J: TRBJ2-5
DNA: TGTGCCAGCTCACCACCCGGGCCCTCCTACGAGCAGTACTTC; CDR3: CASSPPGPSYEQYF; D: .; V: TRBV18; size: few; J: TRBJ2-7
DNA: TGTGCCAGCAGCCTCACAGGGGGCACGGATTCACCCCTCCACTTT; CDR3: CASSLTGGTDSPLHF; D: TRBD1; V: TRBV7-2; size: .; J: TRBJ1-6
DNA: TGTGCCAGCAGTCCCCCCGACAGGGGGAAGAAACAGCCCCAGCATTTT; CDR3: CASSPPDRGKKQPQHF; D: TRBD1; V: TRBV6-6; size: .; J: TRBJ1-5
DNA: TGTGCCAGCAGCGTAGAACGGGGTCAGCCCCAGCATTTT; CDR3: CASSVERGQPQHF; D: .; V: TRBV9; size: .; J: TRBJ1-5
DNA: TGTGCCAGCAGTAGGATGGGTCAGGGGCCGTACGAGCAGTACTTC; CDR3: CASSRMGQGPYEQYF; D: .; V: TRBV7-9; size: .; J: TRBJ2-7
DNA: TGTGCCAGCAGCTTAATCCGGGGAGATGCTAACTATGGCTACACCTTC; CDR3: CASSLIRGDANYGYTF; D: .; V: TRBV13; size: .; J: TRBJ1-2
DNA: TGCGCCAGCAGCCGCAACCTGGGACTAGCGGGGAAAACAGATACGCAGTATTTT; CDR3: CASSRNLGLAGKTDTQYF; D: TRBD2; V: TRBV4-1; size: .; J: TRBJ2-3
DNA: TGCGCCAGCAGCTTGGGGGAGAACACTGAAGCTTTCTTT; CDR3: CASSLGENTEAFF; D: .; V: TRBV5-1; size: .; J: TRBJ1-1
DNA: TGCGCCAGCAGCCAAGATAGACAGACAACCTACGAGCAGTACTTC; CDR3: CASSQDRQTTYEQYF; D: .; V: TRBV4-3; size: .; J: TRBJ2-7
DNA: TGTGCCAGCTCACCACCGCTCACAGATACGCAGTATTTT; CDR3: CASSPPLTDTQYF; D: .; V: TRBV18; size: .; J: TRBJ2-3
DNA: TGTGCCAGCAGCTTCGGGAAAATGAACACTGAAGCTTTCTTT; CDR3: CASSFGKMNTEAFF; D: .; V: TRBV5-4; size: once; J: TRBJ1-1
DNA: TGCGCCAGCAGCCAAGATATGAATCCGGCCTATGGCTACACCTTC; CDR3: CASSQDMNPAYGYTF; D: .; V: TRBV4-1; size: once; J: TRBJ1-2
DNA: TGTGCCAGCAGCCTTGACAGGGGAGGACATTCACCCCTCCACTTT; CDR3: CASSLDRGGHSPLHF; D: TRBD1; V: TRBV14; size: .; J: TRBJ1-6
DNA: TGCAGCGTTGAAGTAGGGGGGACTGAAGCTTTCTTT; CDR3: CSVEVGGTEAFF; D: .; V: TRBV29-1; size: .; J: TRBJ1-1
DNA: TGCGCCAGCAGCCAAGAGTTGGGCAGTAATGAAAAACTGTTTTTT; CDR3: CASSQELGSNEKLFF; D: .; V: TRBV4-3; size: .; J: TRBJ1-4
DNA: TGTGCCAGCAGCGCAGGTCGCCCGGGACCCGACGGATACGAGCAGTACTTC; CDR3: CASSAGRPGPDGYEQYF; D: .; V: TRBV9; size: .; J: TRBJ2-7
DNA: TGTGCCAGCAGCACCGCAGGGGGCAAAAATTCACCCCTCCACTTT; CDR3: CASSTAGGKNSPLHF; D: TRBD1; V: TRBV7-2; size: .; J: TRBJ1-6
DNA: TGTGCCAGCAGTGAATCAGGGTTCAATTCACCCCTCCACTTT; CDR3: CASSESGFNSPLHF; D: .; V: TRBV2; size: once; J: TRBJ1-6
DNA: TGTGCCAGCTCACCACCCGGCATGACTGAAGCTTTCTTT; CDR3: CASSPPGMTEAFF; D: .; V: TRBV18; size: .; J: TRBJ1-1
DNA: TGCGCCAGCAGCCAGGAGAGTTACACCGGGGAGCTGTTTTTT; CDR3: CASSQESYTGELFF; D: .; V: TRBV4-3; size: once; J: TRBJ2-2
DNA: TGCGCCAGCAGCCAGGGGACGTTCGATGCCCTAAGTTCACCCCTCCACTTT; CDR3: CASSQGTFDALSSPLHF; D: .; V: TRBV5-1; size: .; J: TRBJ1-6
DNA: TGCGCCAGCAGCCAGCCGACAGGGGGCCACGAGCAGTACTTC; CDR3: CASSQPTGGHEQYF; D: TRBD1; V: TRBV4-1; size: .; J: TRBJ2-7
DNA: TGTGCCAGCAGCGGCTGGACAGGGGGCGAAAATGAGCAGTTCTTC; CDR3: CASSGWTGGENEQFF; D: TRBD1; V: TRBV9; size: .; J: TRBJ2-1
DNA: TGTGCCAGCAGCCAAACCTGGGAGACAGGGCTCGGCTACACCTTC; CDR3: CASSQTWETGLGYTF; D: TRBD1; V: TRBV7-9; size: .; J: TRBJ1-2
DNA: TGTGCCATCAGTGAGTCTGGGTGGTGGGCTTTCTTT; CDR3: CAISESGWWAFF; D: .; V: TRBV10-3; size: .; J: TRBJ1-1
DNA: TGTGCCAGCAGGGACGGATACACAGATACGCAGTATTTT; CDR3: CASRDGYTDTQYF; D: .; V: TRBV6-5; size: .; J: TRBJ2-3
DNA: TGTGCCAGCAGCTTGCCAGGAGAGACCCAGTACTTC; CDR3: CASSLPGETQYF; D: .; V: TRBV5-4; size: .; J: TRBJ2-5
DNA: TGTGCCAGCAGACCCACAGGGGCTCGAAACACTGAAGCTTTCTTT; CDR3: CASRPTGARNTEAFF; D: TRBD1; V: TRBV9; size: .; J: TRBJ1-1
DNA: TGTGCCAGCAGTCCGCCCGGGACAGGGTTGAGGGGCTACACCTTC; CDR3: CASSPPGTGLRGYTF; D: TRBD1; V: TRBV28; size: .; J: TRBJ1-2
DNA: TGTGCCAGCAGCACCGGACAGAGCTATGGCTACACCTTC; CDR3: CASSTGQSYGYTF; D: .; V: TRBV11-2; size: .; J: TRBJ1-2
DNA: TGTGCCTGGAGTGTTCGGCTACCGGGACGCAACTATGGCTACACCTTC; CDR3: CAWSVRLPGRNYGYTF; D: .; V: TRBV30; size: once; J: TRBJ1-2
DNA: TGTGCCATCAGGACAGTCGTTATGAACACTGAAGCTTTCTTT; CDR3: CAIRTVVMNTEAFF; D: .; V: TRBV10-3; size: .; J: TRBJ1-1
DNA: TGTGCCACCAGCCCGGGAGACGCGAACACCGGGGAGCTGTTTTTT; CDR3: CATSPGDANTGELFF; D: .; V: TRBV15; size: .; J: TRBJ2-2
DNA: TGTGCCAGCAGTTACCCTGGGCAGGGGTCCTATGGCTACACCTTC; CDR3: CASSYPGQGSYGYTF; D: .; V: TRBV6-5; size: once; J: TRBJ1-2
DNA: TGCGCCACACTCGGCGGCAACCCCTACAATGAGCAGTTCTTC; CDR3: CATLGGNPYNEQFF; D: .; V: TRBV10-2; size: .; J: TRBJ2-1
DNA: TGTGCCAGCAGTTCGTCGGGTCAGATTGGAAACACCATATATTTT; CDR3: CASSSSGQIGNTIYF; D: .; V: TRBV6-5; size: .; J: TRBJ1-3
DNA: TGTGCCAGCTCACCAAACCCGGACGGTACACCCACAGATACGCAGTATTTT; CDR3: CASSPNPDGTPTDTQYF; D: .; V: TRBV18; size: .; J: TRBJ2-3
DNA: TGTGCCAGCAGCACCCATGGGTGGCCCGGGTCTCCGTATTTT; CDR3: CASSTHGWPGSPYF; D: .; V: TRBV21-1; size: .; J: TRBJ2-3